What follows is one T cell receptor beta chain and its context. This specimen comes from a study of cytomegalovirus exposure and HLA in healthy donors. The PCR ran on 60 Vbeta and 13 Jbeta primers. The authors' processing: As a later analysis found, there were tens of millions of unique TCR beta chains, of which roughly 11 million were shared. Measured with immunoSEQ multiplex PCR; TCRdb has only the in-frame clones, and not every one. The DNA gave D and trimming, while V, J and clone size come from that table. The sample records 150,000 to 200,000 clones, approximately 80% being singletons. CDR3 size: 14 residues. The germline gives CDR1 SGHVS, CDR2 FNYEAQ. The V and J ends lost 5 bases and 6 bases, in that order; junction bases with no gene match: 10.

The sequenced sample was PBMCs. The chain uses TRBV7-6 and TRBJ2-7; 7 bases fit TRBD2. The receptor was isolated from a woman in her forties in good health and CMV-seronegative. CDR3 loop: CASSAPSGGIEQYF. The CDR3 bases are TGTGCCAGCAGCGCCCCCTCGGGGGGAATCGAGCAGTACTTC.